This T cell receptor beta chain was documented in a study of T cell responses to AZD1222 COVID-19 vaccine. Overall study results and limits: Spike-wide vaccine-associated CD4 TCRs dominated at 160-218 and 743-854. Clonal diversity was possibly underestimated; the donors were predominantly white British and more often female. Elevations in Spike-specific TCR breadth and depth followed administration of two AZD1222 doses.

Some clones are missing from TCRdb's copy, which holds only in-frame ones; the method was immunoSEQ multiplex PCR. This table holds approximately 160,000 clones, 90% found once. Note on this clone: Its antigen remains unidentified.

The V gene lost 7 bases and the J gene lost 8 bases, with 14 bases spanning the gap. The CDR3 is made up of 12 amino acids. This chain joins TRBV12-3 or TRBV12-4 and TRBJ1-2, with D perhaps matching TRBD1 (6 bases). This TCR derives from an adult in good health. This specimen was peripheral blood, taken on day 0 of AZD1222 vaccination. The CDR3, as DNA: TGTGCCAGCACCGCCTACAGGGAAGGCTACACCTTC. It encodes CASTAYREGYTF.